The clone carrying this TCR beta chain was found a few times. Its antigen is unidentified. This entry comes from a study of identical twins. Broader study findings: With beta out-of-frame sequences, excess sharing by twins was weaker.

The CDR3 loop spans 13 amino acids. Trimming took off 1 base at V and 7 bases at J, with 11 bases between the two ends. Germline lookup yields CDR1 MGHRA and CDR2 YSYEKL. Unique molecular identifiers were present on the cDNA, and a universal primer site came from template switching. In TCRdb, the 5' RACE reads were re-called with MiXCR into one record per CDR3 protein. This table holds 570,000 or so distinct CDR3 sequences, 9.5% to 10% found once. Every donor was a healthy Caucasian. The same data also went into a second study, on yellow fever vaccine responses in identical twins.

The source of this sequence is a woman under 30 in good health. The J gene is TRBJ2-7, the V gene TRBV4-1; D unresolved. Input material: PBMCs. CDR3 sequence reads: CASSQGRFREQYF. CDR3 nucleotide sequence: TGCGCCAGCAGCCAAGGTCGGTTTAGGGAGCAGTACTTC.